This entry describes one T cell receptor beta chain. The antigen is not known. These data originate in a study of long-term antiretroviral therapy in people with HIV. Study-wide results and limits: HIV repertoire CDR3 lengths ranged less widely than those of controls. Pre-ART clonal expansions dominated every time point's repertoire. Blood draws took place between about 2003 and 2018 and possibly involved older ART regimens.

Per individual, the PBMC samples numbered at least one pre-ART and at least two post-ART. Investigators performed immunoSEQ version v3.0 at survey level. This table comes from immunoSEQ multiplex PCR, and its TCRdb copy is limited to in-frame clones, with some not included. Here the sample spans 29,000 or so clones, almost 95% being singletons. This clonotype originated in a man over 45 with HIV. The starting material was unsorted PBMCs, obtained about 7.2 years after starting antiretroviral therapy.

In DNA, the CDR3 is TGTGCCATCTACCGGGAGGGGGAAAGCTCCTATAATTCACCCCTCCACTTT. Translation: CAIYREGESSYNSPLHF. The chain links TRBV2 to TRBJ1-6; maybe TRBD1 (6 bases). The V gene's germline CDR1 is SNHLY and CDR2 FYNNEI. Trimming shortened V by 10 bases and J by 0 bases, and 19 bases separated the two germline ends. The CDR3 covers 17 residues.